A single sample gave rise to the 19 T cell receptor beta chains below, sequenced in a study of T-cell memory formation after mild COVID-19. One entry per CDR3 protein, called by TCRdb with MiXCR from the 5' RACE reads. The sample comprises 150,000 to 200,000 distinct CDR3 sequences, about an eighth of which are singletons, and approximately 3.6% rests with the top ten. Sequencing used PBMCs or a T cell subset sorted from them (not recorded which). All receptors come from a man aged 18 to 30 who had mild COVID-19 (a few samples of this study predate the infection). Cell type and time point are not known.

In its sample, this clonotype was seen many times. The chain recombines TRBV4-2 with TRBJ2-5, with TRBD2 identical over 10 bases. J was trimmed by 3 bases and V by 0 bases; bases with no gene match: 4. Germline lookup yields CDR1 LGHNA and CDR2 YNFKEQ. The CDR3 has 16 residues. The chain's CDR3 is CASSQDPTSGKETQYF. CDR3 nucleotide sequence: TGTGCCAGCAGCCAAGATCCCACTAGCGGGAAAGAGACCCAGTACTTC.

There are many counts of this clonotype. The chain has TRBV7-2 and TRBJ2-2; the match to TRBD1 covers 9 bases. The CDR3 spans 15 residues. CDR1 is SGHTA and CDR2 is FQGNSA in the germline V gene. V lost 4 bases, J lost 2 bases, and 2 bases stayed unmatched. The CDR3 nucleotides are TGTGCCAGCAGCTCGGGACAGGGTAACACCGGGGAGCTGTTTTTT. It yields the protein CASSSGQGNTGELFF.

This clonotype was observed a few times. The genes are TRBV2 and TRBJ1-6, with 9 bases identical to TRBD1. The CDR3 totals 15 residues. Germline CDR1 is SNHLY and CDR2 is FYNNEI. V lost 6 bases, J lost 7 bases, and 7 bases stayed unmatched. This CDR3 is CASRRTGTGNSPLHF. Here the CDR3 DNA reads TGTGCCAGCAGAAGGACCGGGACAGGGAATTCACCCCTCCACTTT.

This clonotype has only a few counts. The gene calls are TRBV7-2 and TRBJ2-4, with 7 nucleotides matching TRBD2. J lost 10 bases, V lost 3 bases, and 6 bases had no gene match. Per the germline V gene, CDR1 is SGHTA and CDR2 is FQGNSA. The CDR3 has 13 amino acids. The CDR3 DNA is TGTGCCAGCAGCTTGTCCGGGACTACAATTCAGTACTTC. The encoded protein is CASSLSGTTIQYF.

This clonotype occurred many times. The gene calls are TRBV10-3 and TRBJ2-5; a weak D match, TRBD2 (6 bases). Looked up from germline, CDR1 is ENHRY and CDR2 is SYGVKD. The CDR3 runs to 16 residues. V lost 5 bases and J 4 bases, leaving 20 bases between the germline ends. CDR3 DNA: TGTGCCATCAGTTCCCTCACGGGACTCCCGTCAGAGACCCAGTACTTC. It is translated as CAISSLTGLPSETQYF.

This clonotype has a count of ten or more. This chain links TRBV7-2 with TRBJ2-3; unclear D gene. Trimming pared 8 bases from V and 1 base from J, leaving 13 bases between. The CDR3 covers 14 residues. CDR1 SGHTA and CDR2 FQGNSA come from the germline V gene. This chain's CDR3 is CASRPAFGTDTQYF. In DNA, the CDR3 is TGTGCCAGCCGCCCGGCATTCGGCACAGATACGCAGTATTTT.

The table lists this clonotype with a few counts. The chain joins TRBV6-2 or TRBV6-3 to TRBJ1-5; 8 nucleotides match TRBD1. The germline CDR1 and CDR2 sequences are MNHEY and SVGEGT. This CDR3 has 15 amino acids. V lost 5 bases to trimming and J lost 6 bases; unmatched junction nucleotides: 9. The CDR3 loop is CASSPFGQGRQPQHF. The DNA for the CDR3 is TGTGCCAGCAGTCCCTTCGGACAGGGACGTCAGCCCCAGCATTTT.

This clonotype was observed a handful of times. This chain uses TRBV7-9 with TRBJ2-2; D is uncertain. The CDR3 loop spans 12 amino acids. Trimming removed 4 bases at V and 6 bases at J, with 6 bases between. Germline CDR1 reads SEHNR; CDR2 reads FQNEAQ (reference sequence). The CDR3 DNA reads as TGTGCCAGCAGCTCCCCAGCCGGGGAGCTGTTTTTT. Translating gives CASSSPAGELFF.

The gene calls are TRBV12-3 or TRBV12-4 and TRBJ1-1; TRBD1 agrees at 9 bases. The CDR3 has 15 amino acids. V lost 5 bases to trimming and J lost 5 bases; unmatched junction nucleotides: 9. The CDR3 sequence: CASSTSGQGATEAFF. CDR3 coding DNA: TGTGCCAGCAGTACCTCGGGACAGGGTGCAACTGAAGCTTTCTTT.

The J gene is TRBJ2-3, the V gene TRBV12-3 or TRBV12-4; 8 bases agree with TRBD2. J gave up 0 bases and V 8 bases, and 19 bases lay outside the gene matches. The CDR3 covers 19 residues. CDR3 in DNA: TGTGCCAGCGCCAGAGGTACGGCGGGGGGCCTGACTAGCACAGATACGCAGTATTTT. This sequence encodes CASARGTAGGLTSTDTQYF.

This rearrangement joins TRBV7-3 to TRBJ2-2; D possibly corresponds to TRBD1 (5 bases). V was pared by 0 bases and J by 4 bases, with 9 bases between. This CDR3 region has 15 residues. CDR1 and CDR2 from the germline V gene are SGHTA and FQGTGA. The CDR3 DNA reads as TGTGCCAGCAGCTTAACGGGGCCGGGCACCGGGGAGCTGTTTTTT. This gives the protein CASSLTGPGTGELFF.

V usage is TRBV5-1 and J usage is TRBJ2-1, with 8 bases lining up with TRBD2. Germline assignment: CDR1 SGHRS and CDR2 YFSETQ. This CDR3 has 17 residues. V was clipped by 0 bases and J by 6 bases; unmatched bases: 11. DNA for the CDR3: TGCGCCAGCAGCTTGGACCGCGGGACTAGTCTAGGCAATGAGCAGTTCTTC. Translated: CASSLDRGTSLGNEQFF.

The V and J genes are TRBV4-3 and TRBJ2-2; the D is unclear. There are 15 residues in the CDR3. The germline CDR1 and CDR2 sequences are LGHNA and YSLEER. The V end lost 4 bases, the J end lost 1 base, and 10 bases lay between the germline ends. Here the CDR3 reads CASSPNVGNTGELFF. For the CDR3, the DNA is TGCGCCAGCAGCCCGAACGTGGGGAACACCGGGGAGCTGTTTTTT.

This clonotype was counted only a few times. The V gene is TRBV5-1, the J gene TRBJ1-3; tentative D call: TRBD1 (5 bases). Germline V gene sequence: CDR1 SGHRS, CDR2 YFSETQ. CDR3 length equals 17 residues. V was pared by 0 bases and J by 0 bases, with 13 bases between. Written as DNA, the CDR3 is TGCGCCAGCAGCTTGGCGGGGACGTCTCGCTCTGGAAACACCATATATTTT. This sequence encodes CASSLAGTSRSGNTIYF.

The chain links TRBV12-3 or TRBV12-4 to TRBJ2-7, with D possibly TRBD2 on 5 matching bases. This CDR3 is 14 amino acids long. V was clipped by 3 bases and J by 3 bases, with 12 bases between them. Written as DNA, the CDR3 is TGTGCCAGCAGTTTCGGACGGGATTTCTACGAGCAGTACTTC. Protein product: CASSFGRDFYEQYF.

The V call is TRBV7-2, the J call TRBJ2-3; D call uncertain. Trimming cost V 7 bases and J 2 bases, with 7 bases left between them. Germline V gene data show CDR1 as SGHTA and CDR2 as FQGNSA. The CDR3 covers 12 residues. The CDR3 nucleotides are TGTGCCAGCACAAGGATCACAGATACGCAGTATTTT. Amino acid sequence: CASTRITDTQYF.

This clonotype was picked up many times. The rearrangement links TRBV7-2 to TRBJ1-1; 9 nucleotides agree with TRBD1. With 3 bases clipped from V and 4 bases from J, the junction kept 6 bases outside the gene matches. This CDR3 has 15 residues. Germline V gene data show CDR1 as SGHTA and CDR2 as FQGNSA. The CDR3 here is CASSFGGQGFTEAFF. The CDR3 bases are TGTGCCAGCAGCTTTGGGGGACAGGGATTCACTGAAGCTTTCTTT.

This clonotype was seen more than once but under ten times. The V and J genes are TRBV7-2 and TRBJ2-3, with TRBD2 matching over 8 bases. The germline CDR1 and CDR2 sequences are SGHTA and FQGNSA. V was clipped by 5 bases and J by 2 bases; unmatched bases: 9. This CDR3 is built from 16 residues. The CDR3 sequence is CASSPRGAGATDTQYF. The CDR3 DNA reads as TGTGCCAGCAGCCCGCGGGGGGCGGGGGCCACAGATACGCAGTATTTT. The full variable domain, completed using reference TRBV7-2 and TRBJ2-3, is GAGVSQSPSNKVTEKGKDVELRCDPISGHTALYWYRQSLGQGLEFLIYFQGNSAPDKSGLPSDRFSAERTGGSVSTLTIQRTQQEDSAVYLCASSPRGAGATDTQYFGPGTRLTVL.

A few counts support this clonotype. The chain combines TRBV9 with TRBJ1-2, with D perhaps TRBD1 (5 bases). This CDR3 comprises 12 residues. Germline V gene lookup returns CDR1 SGDLS and CDR2 YYNGEE. V was shortened by 3 bases and J by 4 bases, with 7 bases between the two germline ends. CDR3 nucleotides: TGTGCCAGCAGCGGACAGTCCTATGGCTACACCTTC. It codes for CASSGQSYGYTF.